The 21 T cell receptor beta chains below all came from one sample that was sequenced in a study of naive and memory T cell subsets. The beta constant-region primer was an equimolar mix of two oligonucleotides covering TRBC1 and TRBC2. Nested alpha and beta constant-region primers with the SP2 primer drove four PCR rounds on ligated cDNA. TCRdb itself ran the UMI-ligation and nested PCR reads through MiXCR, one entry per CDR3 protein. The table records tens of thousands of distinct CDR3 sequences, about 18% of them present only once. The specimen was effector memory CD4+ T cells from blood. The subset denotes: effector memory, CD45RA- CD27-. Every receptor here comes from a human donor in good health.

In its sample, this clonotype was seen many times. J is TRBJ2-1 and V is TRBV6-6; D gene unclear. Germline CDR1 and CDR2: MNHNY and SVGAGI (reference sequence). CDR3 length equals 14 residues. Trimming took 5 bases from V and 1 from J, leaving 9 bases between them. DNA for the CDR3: TGTGCCAGCAGTAAAGCACCATCCTACAATGAGCAGTTCTTC. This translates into CASSKAPSYNEQFF.

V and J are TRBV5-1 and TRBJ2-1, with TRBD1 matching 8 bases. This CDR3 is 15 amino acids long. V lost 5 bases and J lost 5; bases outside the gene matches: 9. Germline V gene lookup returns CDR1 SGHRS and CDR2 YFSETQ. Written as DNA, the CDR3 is TGCGCCAGCAGAAAAGAGGACAGGGCGAACAATGAGCAGTTCTTC. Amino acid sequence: CASRKEDRANNEQFF.

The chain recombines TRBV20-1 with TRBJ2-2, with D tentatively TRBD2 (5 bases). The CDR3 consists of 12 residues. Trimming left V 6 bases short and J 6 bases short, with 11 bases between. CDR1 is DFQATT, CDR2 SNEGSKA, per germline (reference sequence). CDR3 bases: TGCAGTGCGCAGAGGGATGCCGGGGAGCTGTTTTTT. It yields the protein CSAQRDAGELFF.

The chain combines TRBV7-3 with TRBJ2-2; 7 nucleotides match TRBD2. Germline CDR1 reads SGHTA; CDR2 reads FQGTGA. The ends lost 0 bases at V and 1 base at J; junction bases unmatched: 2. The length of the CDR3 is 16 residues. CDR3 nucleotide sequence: TGTGCCAGCAGCTTAACGAGCGGGGTGAACACCGGGGAGCTGTTTTTT. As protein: CASSLTSGVNTGELFF.

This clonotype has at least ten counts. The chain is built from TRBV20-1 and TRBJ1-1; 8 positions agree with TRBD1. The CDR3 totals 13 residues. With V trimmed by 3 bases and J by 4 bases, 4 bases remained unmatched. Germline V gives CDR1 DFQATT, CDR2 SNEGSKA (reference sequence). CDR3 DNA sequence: TGCAGTGCTAGTCAGGGGGCGCGCACTGAAGCTTTCTTT. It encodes CSASQGARTEAFF.

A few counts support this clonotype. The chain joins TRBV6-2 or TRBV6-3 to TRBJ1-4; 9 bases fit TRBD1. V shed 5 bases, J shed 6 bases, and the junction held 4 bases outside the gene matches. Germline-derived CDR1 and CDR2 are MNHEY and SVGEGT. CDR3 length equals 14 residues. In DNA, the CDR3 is TGTGCCAGCAGTCTACAGGGGGCTTATGAAAAACTGTTTTTT. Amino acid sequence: CASSLQGAYEKLFF.

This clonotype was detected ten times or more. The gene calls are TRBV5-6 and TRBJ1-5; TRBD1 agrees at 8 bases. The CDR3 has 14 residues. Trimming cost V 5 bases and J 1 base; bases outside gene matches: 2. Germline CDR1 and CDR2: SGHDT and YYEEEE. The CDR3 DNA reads TGTGCCAGCAGACGGACAGGGAGCAATCAGCCCCAGCATTTT. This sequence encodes CASRRTGSNQPQHF. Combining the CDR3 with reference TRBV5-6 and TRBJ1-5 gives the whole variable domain DAGVTQSPTHLIKTRGQQVTLRCSPKSGHDTVSWYQQALGQGPQFIFQYYEEEERQRGNFPDRFSGHQFPNYSSELNVNALLLGDSALYLCASRRTGSNQPQHFGDGTRLSIL.

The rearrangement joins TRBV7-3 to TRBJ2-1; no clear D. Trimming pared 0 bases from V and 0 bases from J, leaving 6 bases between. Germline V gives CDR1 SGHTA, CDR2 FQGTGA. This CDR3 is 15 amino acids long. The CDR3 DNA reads TGTGCCAGCAGCTTAACTTGGAGCTCCTACAATGAGCAGTTCTTC. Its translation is CASSLTWSSYNEQFF.

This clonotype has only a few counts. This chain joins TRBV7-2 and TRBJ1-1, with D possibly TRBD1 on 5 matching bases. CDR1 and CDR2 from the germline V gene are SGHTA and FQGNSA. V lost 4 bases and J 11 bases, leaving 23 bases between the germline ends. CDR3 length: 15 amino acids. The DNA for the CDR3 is TGTGCCAGCAGCTCGGGGCCATTCGGCAGGGTCGCGGCTTTCTTT. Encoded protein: CASSSGPFGRVAAFF.

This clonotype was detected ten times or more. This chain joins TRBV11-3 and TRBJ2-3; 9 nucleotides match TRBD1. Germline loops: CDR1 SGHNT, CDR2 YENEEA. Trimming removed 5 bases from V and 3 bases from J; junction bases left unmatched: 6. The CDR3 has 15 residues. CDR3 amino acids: CASSGGTGFTDTQYF. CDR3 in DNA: TGTGCCAGCAGCGGAGGGACAGGGTTTACAGATACGCAGTATTTT.

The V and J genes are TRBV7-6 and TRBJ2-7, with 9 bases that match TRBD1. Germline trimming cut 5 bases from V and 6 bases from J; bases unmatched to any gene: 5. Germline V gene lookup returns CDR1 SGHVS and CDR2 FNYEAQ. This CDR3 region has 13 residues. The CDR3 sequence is CASSVNRGREQYF. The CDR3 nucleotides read TGTGCCAGCAGCGTAAACAGGGGGCGCGAGCAGTACTTC.

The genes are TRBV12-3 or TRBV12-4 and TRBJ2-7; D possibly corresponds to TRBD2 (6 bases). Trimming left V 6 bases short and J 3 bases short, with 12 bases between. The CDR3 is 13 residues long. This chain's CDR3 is CASSSGTFYEQYF. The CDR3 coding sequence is TGTGCCAGCAGCTCAGGGACTTTCTACGAGCAGTACTTC.

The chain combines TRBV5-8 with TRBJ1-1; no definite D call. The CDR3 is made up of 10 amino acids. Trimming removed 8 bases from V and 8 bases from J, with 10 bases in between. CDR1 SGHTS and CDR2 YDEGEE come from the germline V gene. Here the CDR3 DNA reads TGTGCCAGTCAAAACTGGGAAGCTTTCTTT. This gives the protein CASQNWEAFF.

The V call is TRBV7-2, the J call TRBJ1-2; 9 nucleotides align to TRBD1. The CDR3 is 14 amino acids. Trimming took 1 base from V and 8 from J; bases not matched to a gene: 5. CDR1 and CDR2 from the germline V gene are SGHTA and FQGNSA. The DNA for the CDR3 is TGTGCCAGCAGCTTAGACAGGGGGCTTGACGGCTACACCTTC. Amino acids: CASSLDRGLDGYTF. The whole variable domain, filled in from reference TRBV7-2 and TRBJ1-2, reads GAGVSQSPSNKVTEKGKDVELRCDPISGHTALYWYRQSLGQGLEFLIYFQGNSAPDKSGLPSDRFSAERTGGSVSTLTIQRTQQEDSAVYLCASSLDRGLDGYTFGSGTRLTVV.

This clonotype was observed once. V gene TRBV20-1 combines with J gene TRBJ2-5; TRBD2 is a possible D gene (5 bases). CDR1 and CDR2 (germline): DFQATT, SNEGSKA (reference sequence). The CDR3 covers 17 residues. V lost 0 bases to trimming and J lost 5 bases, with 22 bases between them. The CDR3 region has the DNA TGCAGTGCTAGAGATACGCTATACAGCCACCGAGGGGAGACCCAGTACTTC. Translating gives CSARDTLYSHRGETQYF.

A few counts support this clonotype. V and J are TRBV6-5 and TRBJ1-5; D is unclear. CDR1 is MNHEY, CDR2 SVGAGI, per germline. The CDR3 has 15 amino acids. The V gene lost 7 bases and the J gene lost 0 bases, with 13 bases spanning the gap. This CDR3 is CASKSVADSNQPQHF. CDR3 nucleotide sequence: TGTGCCAGCAAATCTGTAGCAGATAGCAATCAGCCCCAGCATTTT.

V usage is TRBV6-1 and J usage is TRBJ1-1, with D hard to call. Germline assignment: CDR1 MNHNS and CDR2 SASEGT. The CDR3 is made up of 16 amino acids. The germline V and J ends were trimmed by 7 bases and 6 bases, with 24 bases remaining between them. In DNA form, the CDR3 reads TGTGCCAGCACCTACGTGGGCTCTAAGGGAGGCGCTGAAGCTTTCTTT. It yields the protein CASTYVGSKGGAEAFF.

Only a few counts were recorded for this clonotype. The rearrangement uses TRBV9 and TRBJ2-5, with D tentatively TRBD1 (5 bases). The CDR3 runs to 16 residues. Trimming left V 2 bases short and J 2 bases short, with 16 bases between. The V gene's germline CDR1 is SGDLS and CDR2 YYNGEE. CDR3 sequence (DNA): TGTGCCAGCAGCGTCCGGTTTGGGGCAGCTCAAGAGACCCAGTACTTC. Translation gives CASSVRFGAAQETQYF.

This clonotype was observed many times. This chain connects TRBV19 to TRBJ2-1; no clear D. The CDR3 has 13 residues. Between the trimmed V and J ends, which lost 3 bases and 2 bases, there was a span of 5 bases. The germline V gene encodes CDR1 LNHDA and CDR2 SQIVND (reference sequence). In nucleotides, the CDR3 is TGTGCCAGTAGTATCCCACCCTACAATGAGCAGTTCTTC. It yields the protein CASSIPPYNEQFF. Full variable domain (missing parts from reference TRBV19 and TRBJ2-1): DGGITQSPKYLFRKEGQNVTLSCEQNLNHDAMYWYRQDPGQGLRLIYYSQIVNDFQKGDIAEGYSVSREKKESFPLTVTSAQKNPTAFYLCASSIPPYNEQFFGPGTRLTVL.

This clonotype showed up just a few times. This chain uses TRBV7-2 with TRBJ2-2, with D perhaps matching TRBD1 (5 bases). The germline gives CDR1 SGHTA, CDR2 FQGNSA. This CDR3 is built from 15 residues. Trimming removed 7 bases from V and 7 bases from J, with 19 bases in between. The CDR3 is CASTPWQGRNGELFF. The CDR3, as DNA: TGTGCCAGCACCCCATGGCAGGGAAGGAACGGGGAGCTGTTTTTT.

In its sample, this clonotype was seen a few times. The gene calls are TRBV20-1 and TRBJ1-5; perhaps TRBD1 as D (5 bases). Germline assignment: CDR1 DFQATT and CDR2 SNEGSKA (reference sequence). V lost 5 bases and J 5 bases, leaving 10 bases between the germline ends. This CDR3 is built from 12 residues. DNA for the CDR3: TGCAGTGCTGTGCAGGGTTATCAGCCCCAGCATTTT. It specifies CSAVQGYQPQHF.